The entry below gives a single TCR beta chain sequence along with its context. Its antigen remains unidentified. This CDR3 has 11 amino acids. From germline, CDR1 is SGHRS and CDR2 YFSETQ. V lost 6 bases and J 6 bases, leaving 7 bases between the germline ends. This sample stems from a study of graft-versus-host responses after intestinal transplantation. Study-level information: Tacrolimus and steroids were given for two to four years to all recipients after anti-thymocyte globulin induction.

Findings and caveats of the study: Peak circulating GvH clone levels were associated with early post-transplant HvG declines. GvH clones occurred in recipient marrow; some first appeared in ileum or blood.

The table came from immunoSEQ multiplex PCR; TCRdb's copy has only in-frame clones and leaves some out. The table shows 12,000 to 15,000 clones, with around 77% occurring only once. Graft samples were processed, releasing intraepithelial and lamina propria lymphocytes. Sequenced material: ileum tissue, taken about 26 days after intestinal transplant. The rearrangement joins TRBV5-1 to TRBJ2-1, with D hard to call. This TCR was recovered from a human patient who received an intestinal transplant, so some T cells may come from the graft donor. The CDR3 DNA reads TGCGCCAGCACCAAGAGCAATGAGCAGTTCTTC. Translation gives CASTKSNEQFF.